Included here is one T cell receptor beta chain sequence, with context. What this receptor recognizes is not known. No much larger clonotype is one base removed from it; base qualities were not supplied. The data stem from a study of cytomegalovirus exposure and HLA in healthy donors (dated by TCRdb to the late 2010s). Regarding the study in general: An earlier analysis of fewer than 750 of the donors reported 276 Gb of sequence data and approximately 120 million unique TCR beta sequences obtained from approximately 180 million T cells. The study used immunosequencing to profile the T cell repertoires of several hundred subjects and linked those repertoires to cytomegalovirus serostatus. On average, roughly 240,000 unique TCR beta nucleotide sequences were sequenced per donor among a few hundred genotyped donors of the cohort, with 15% to 20% of those sequences being non-productive. In a later analysis, previously published TCR beta repertoires from hundreds of donors were re-analyzed and high-resolution HLA genotyping was added so that TCR occurrence patterns could be studied. In an earlier analysis of about 590 of the donors, high-throughput TCR beta sequencing was used to judge whether each TCR beta V gene segment behaved as functional or pseudogenic. In the later analysis, no new phenotypic data were used to find candidate immune exposures; instead, reliance was placed on TCR beta sequences and their occurrence across donors. In addition to the first cohort of 666 subjects, a separate validation cohort of some 120 different subjects was used. The number of donors typed differed by locus, with about 629-640 for A, B, C, DRB1 and DQB1, around 520 for DQA1, under 610 for DPA1, and about 450 for DPB1. A later genetic analysis took genome-wide SNP genotypes for about three fifths of the 666 donors and used that subset as a discovery cohort. The study aimed to test whether cataloging public T cell receptors could reveal signatures of past pathogen exposure. All discovery cohort repertoires had been generated using a single sequencing platform. Four to six DR-DQ haplotypes were handled as single units for association and clustering, since linkage in the cohort was strong. An early release that covered about 600 HLA-typed donors contained approximately 300 gigabases of sequencing data and around 85 million unique TCR sequences. Of the roughly 420 genotyped donors, approximately 81% were placed in the genetic ancestry cluster associated with self-reported Caucasian donors. To predict cytomegalovirus infection status, the study combined high-throughput TCR immunosequencing, statistical association of individual TCRs with disease status, and machine learning. HLA typing covered class I and class II loci at four-digit resolution. Donor age, sex, ethnicity and CMV serostatus were compiled together with the repertoire data. The full study reports these points: According to a later genetic analysis, donors in an Asian-associated ancestry cluster had fewer N-insertions in productive TCRs than the approximately 650-donor mean. Three of the identified cytomegalovirus-associated TCR beta chains were confirmed in vitro to be specific for cytomegalovirus antigens. A later analysis found that most CMV-associated TCR beta chains appeared HLA-restricted, with HLA associations seemingly driven largely by CMV exposure. Roughly uniform sequencing depth across donors was assumed in presence/absence analyses, although this assumption may not hold. Correlated functional status among segregating V segments might be attributable to linkage disequilibrium, but an unknown experimental factor could not be ruled out. In a later analysis, HLA-associated TCR beta chains showed more clonal expansion and lower generation probabilities than non-associated chains that were equally common. A later analysis associated 17,000 or so TCR beta sequences with specific HLA alleles at a false discovery rate of 0.05. The authors suggested that the approach could potentially be generalized to other disease states and immunological phenotypes. Only TCR beta chains were sequenced in this cohort, and the absence of alpha or paired-chain data limited detectable features. For the cohort, immune exposure information was limited to CMV serostatus. The earlier analysis of some 560 of the donors excluded 15 to 20 rarely observed V segments, including chromosome 9 orphons, because counts were too low. An earlier analysis of approximately 540 of the donors showed that most TCR beta V segments appeared in productive rearrangements either about 87% or about 30% of the time, which broadly matched IMGT annotations. Most TCR sequences were observed very rarely across donors, whereas some public TCRs were present in many individuals. A further reported finding was that TCR beta sequences accurately predicted the HLA-A and HLA-B alleles for most subjects in the first cohort. Because HLA typing was missing for some donors at each locus, association tests included only the typed subset. Cytomegalovirus status was reported to be diagnosed by the classifier with high specificity and sensitivity in both the original and validation cohorts. Some IMGT-functional V segments, including TRBV6-2 and TRBV6-3, could not be distinguished by the 87-base-pair reads and were therefore excluded. The study gave a list of about 160 TCR beta chains associated with cytomegalovirus. When HLA alleles, especially DR and DQ, strongly co-occurred, attributing TCR associations to individual alleles was difficult. In a later genetic analysis, a missense DCLRE1C variant was associated with V-gene and J-gene trimming of TCR beta chains, and the association was replicated in an independent cohort. In a later analysis, several top co-occurrence clusters were reported to appear linked to parvovirus B19, influenza, CMV and Epstein-Barr virus. A cluster of highly shared sequence variants was judged likely to be a technical artifact of the sequencing pipeline. A later analysis found that TCR association rates varied across HLA loci, with DRB1 alleles showing the most associated TCRs and HLA-C alleles the fewest.

In total, around 600 healthy bone marrow donors made up the cohort. All cohort members were sampled while nominally healthy, although unrecorded immune exposures were likely present. The donor tested CMV seronegative and was one of the 352 seronegative cohort members. A peripheral blood sample was collected from each donor, and TCR beta sequencing was performed on peripheral blood mononuclear cells. Genomic DNA extraction from the blood cell samples was performed with the Qiagen DNeasy Blood Extraction Kit. The library was generated by the immunoSEQ multiplex PCR assay. For the multiplex PCR, a mixture combining 60 forward primers for TCR Vbeta segments and 13 reverse primers for TCR Jbeta segments was used. Amplification of the CDR3 region of rearranged TCR beta genes was performed with a multiplex PCR assay on genomic DNA. The amplified TCR beta libraries were sequenced on the Illumina HiSeq System as 87-base-pair reads. In the original analysis: A later analysis tallied roughly 78 million unique TCR beta chains across the 660 or so repertoires, and roughly 11 million of those chains were shared by two or more donors. Raw reads were error-corrected and collapsed into unique sequences by a nearest-neighbor algorithm in which closely related sequences were merged to remove PCR and sequencing errors. V, D and J gene segments were assigned by aligning CDR3 sequences to IMGT reference sequences. For a sequence to be retained, at least a six-nucleotide match to both a V gene segment and a J gene segment was required. Rearrangements were called productive when the CDR3 lacked stop codons and stayed in frame with V and J; all others were non-productive. Following IMGT convention, CDR3 was defined as the stretch from the second conserved V-encoded cysteine to the conserved J-encoded phenylalanine. The earlier analysis of roughly 590 of the donors excluded any sequence lacking an unambiguous match to a single V gene segment. In an earlier analysis of 450 to 700 of the donors, V segments were called functional above 56.7% productive rearrangements and were called segregating when the between-donor standard deviation exceeded 5%. To diagnose cytomegalovirus status from the catalog of TCR beta chain sequences, a statistical classification framework was built. In a later analysis, TCR nucleotide sequences were compared against IMGT/GENE-DB human TR gene sequences so that V and J genes could be assigned. Using the TCRdist pipeline, a later analysis assigned CDR3 sequences along with most-parsimonious VDJ recombination scenarios. A later analysis defined each TCR beta chain by its CDR3 amino acid sequence plus V-gene family, and excluded reads lacking a unique V-gene family. A later analysis removed several hundred highly shared, low-generation-probability nucleotide sequences to deal with suspected cross-contamination and a sequencing artifact. In a later analysis, a clonal expansion index for each public chain was calculated from normalized within-repertoire ranks of inferred template counts. In a later analysis, generation probabilities were computed with a VDJ recombination model fitted to out-of-frame rearrangements, and the resulting probabilities were checked against IGoR. A later analysis scored TCR-TCR, TCR-HLA and TCR-CMV co-occurrence with hypergeometric tests, applying a repertoire-size bias correction to TCR pairs. A later analysis estimated false discovery rates by permuting HLA or CMV assignments 20 times. In a later analysis, co-occurring TCRs were grouped with DBSCAN, and TCRdist sequence similarity was added when clustering was performed within HLA-allele-positive subsets. For co-occurrence clustering, repertoires with fewer than 30,000 or more than 120,000 public chains were excluded, along with five or six repertoires with anomalous nucleotide sharing. The source is immuneACCESS, and TCRdb retained only in-frame sequences with V and J called. Part of the clones is not carried over; for the studies checked, unresolved V genes explain less than half of this, and the remainder is unexplained. That table gives V, J and clone size, and the DNA gave D and trimming. Across this sample there are around 300,000 clones, with roughly 90% seen only once. Of the sample, about 2.3% is held by the ten largest clones.

CDR1 and CDR2 were assigned from the germline V gene as KGHSH and LQKENI. V and J are truncated by 1 base and 5 bases respectively, leaving an intervening sequence of 13 bases. The CDR3 goes from the cysteine to the phenylalanine over 15 residues. Of the read, only the CDR3 DNA is kept; its 45 bases are in frame from base 1. The sequencing input was PBMCs. The chain was built from TRBV18 and TRBJ2-3; 6 matching bases give a weak D call of TRBD2. The TCR originated in a woman between 18 and 29 years old in good health and CMV-seronegative. The sequenced DNA: TGTGCCAGCTCACCACTCCCAGGAGCGGGAGATACGCAGTATTTT. This codes for CASSPLPGAGDTQYF.